Following are 27 T cell receptor beta chains from one sample sequenced in a study of T cells in Graves' hyperthyroidism and ophthalmopathy. Researchers took RNA transcripts and amplified the TCR beta CDR3 regions from them. Primed by the HTBI set, a first-round RT-PCR was run on the TCR CDR3. MiXCR was run by TCRdb on the multiplex PCR reads, yielding one entry per CDR3 protein. The data show about 480,000 distinct CDR3 sequences, with about 20% seen just once and 49% held by the top ten. The sequencing input was blood. Every receptor here comes from a woman between 65 and 79 years old with Graves' ophthalmopathy.

This clonotype was found many times. The V call is TRBV19, the J call TRBJ1-5, with D maybe TRBD1 (5 bases). Germline values: CDR1 LNHDA, CDR2 SQIVND (reference sequence). This CDR3 region has 18 residues. Trimming left V 6 bases short and J 2 bases short, with 23 bases between. CDR3 amino acids: CASSPMTKAGMGNQPQHF. The CDR3 bases are TGTGCCAGTAGCCCTATGACAAAGGCAGGGATGGGCAATCAGCCCCAGCATTTT.

The rearrangement uses TRBV7-9 and TRBJ2-5, with 10 bases lining up with TRBD1. Germline V CDR1 and CDR2: SEHNR, FQNEAQ (reference sequence). The CDR3 contains 15 residues. Trimming removed 5 bases from V and 2 bases from J; junction bases left unmatched: 5. The CDR3 DNA reads TGTGCCAGCAGCAGTGGGACAGGGGATCAAGAGACCCAGTACTTC. It codes for CASSSGTGDQETQYF.

This clonotype showed up many times. V is TRBV28 and J is TRBJ1-1, with 8 bases identical to TRBD1. CDR1 and CDR2 (germline): MDHEN, SYDVKM. V lost 5 bases to trimming and J lost 5 bases; unmatched junction nucleotides: 10. The CDR3 totals 15 residues. This CDR3 reads CASSPHGQGGTEAFF. The CDR3 nucleotides read TGTGCCAGCAGTCCCCATGGACAGGGAGGAACTGAAGCTTTCTTT.

The table lists this clonotype with a few counts. This chain connects TRBV6-1 to TRBJ1-1, with 8 positions matching TRBD1. The ends lost 6 bases at V and 1 base at J; junction bases unmatched: 19. This CDR3 region has 19 residues. Germline assignment: CDR1 MNHNS and CDR2 SASEGT. CDR3 nucleotide sequence: TGTGCCAGCAGCGCCACTGCTCAAGGACAGGGATTCTGGAACACTGAAGCTTTCTTT. It codes for CASSATAQGQGFWNTEAFF.

This clonotype was observed a few times. The genes are TRBV19 and TRBJ1-2; D not certain. The CDR3 sequence is 13 residues long. Germline V CDR1 and CDR2: LNHDA, SQIVND (reference sequence). V was trimmed by 6 bases and J by 4 bases, leaving 12 bases between them. CDR3 region: CASRPSGSYGYTF. DNA of the CDR3: TGTGCCAGTAGGCCGTCGGGGAGCTATGGCTACACCTTC.

This clonotype was seen repeatedly, ten times or more. This chain links TRBV28 with TRBJ2-7, with D possibly called TRBD1 or TRBD2 (6 bases each). The CDR3 has 16 amino acids. Germline V lookup: CDR1 MDHEN, CDR2 SYDVKM. V was cut by 6 bases and J by 3 bases, with 21 bases left in between. The CDR3 bases are TGTGCCAGCAGAGAGGCTCCGGGGGCGCACAACTACGAGCAGTACTTC. Translated: CASREAPGAHNYEQYF.

With regard to this clonotype: One base away lies a much larger clone, so this may be a sequencing read error. The gene calls are TRBV6-2 or TRBV6-3 and TRBJ2-1; D perhaps matches TRBD1 (6 bases). CDR1 is MNHEY, CDR2 SVGEGT, per germline. This CDR3 region has 16 residues. CDR3 coding DNA: TGTACCAGCGCTGTAGGGGGAGTGAGCTCCTACAATGAGCAGTTCTTC. Translation gives CTSAVGGVSSYNEQFF.

This clonotype was picked up a small number of times. Here the CDR3 DNA reads TGCGCCAGCAGCCGGGGACAGGGGGCGGTAGAAGAGACCCAGTACTTC. Translating it yields CASSRGQGAVEETQYF. The chain is built from TRBV5-1 and TRBJ2-5, with 12 bases aligning to TRBD1. V was pared by 4 bases and J by 3 bases, with 7 bases of the junction left unmatched. The length of the CDR3 is 16 residues. Germline values: CDR1 SGHRS, CDR2 YFSETQ.

This clonotype was recorded a few times. This chain uses TRBV28 with TRBJ2-7; 7 bases align to TRBD2. The CDR3 has 16 amino acids. The trim removed 3 bases at V and 1 base at J, leaving 9 bases unmatched. The germline V gene has CDR1 MDHEN and CDR2 SYDVKM. In DNA, the CDR3 is TGTGCCAGCAGTTTGGGGGGGTTGATGGGGTCCTACGAGCAGTACTTC. Translation gives CASSLGGLMGSYEQYF.

In this sample, this clonotype turned up a few times. The chain links TRBV3-1 to TRBJ2-5; D might be TRBD1 or TRBD2, each matching 6 bases. The CDR3 has 15 residues. Germline V gene data show CDR1 as LGHDT and CDR2 as YNNKEL (reference sequence). Trimming removed 1 base from V and 4 bases from J, with 13 bases in between. CDR3 DNA: TGTGCCAGCAGCCAAGTCAAGGGGGGTGGAGAGACCCAGTACTTC. This encodes CASSQVKGGGETQYF.

In its sample, this clonotype was seen many times. The chain links TRBV7-2 to TRBJ1-1; TRBD1 might be the D (5 bases). V lost 5 bases and J lost 0, with 13 bases in between. CDR3 length equals 15 residues. CDR1 and CDR2 (germline): SGHTA, FQGNSA. CDR3 bases: TGTGCCAGCAGCCTGGCCACAGGTATGAACACTGAAGCTTTCTTT. This sequence encodes CASSLATGMNTEAFF.

This clonotype was observed a handful of times. V and J are TRBV6-1 and TRBJ1-3, with D uncertain. The length of the CDR3 is 16 residues. The V gene lost 5 bases and the J gene lost 0 bases, with 14 bases spanning the gap. Per germline, CDR1 MNHNS and CDR2 SASEGT. The CDR3 loop is CASSLTRISSGNTIYF. CDR3 in DNA: TGTGCCAGCAGTCTCACACGCATTTCCTCTGGAAACACCATATATTTT.

The genes are TRBV2 and TRBJ2-7; TRBD1 or TRBD2 may be the D gene (6 bases each). V lost 5 bases and J lost 0, with 14 bases in between. Germline CDR1 and CDR2: SNHLY and FYNNEI. The length of the CDR3 is 15 residues. The DNA for the CDR3 is TGTGCCAGCAGTAAGGGGGACTCGTCCTCCTACGAGCAGTACTTC. Its translation: CASSKGDSSSYEQYF.

The chain carries TRBV14 and TRBJ2-3; no firm D call. The CDR3 consists of 15 residues. V lost 4 bases to trimming and J lost 2 bases, with 13 bases between them. Germline V CDR1 and CDR2: SGHDN, FVKESK. This CDR3 is CASSLRLDFTDTQYF. CDR3 coding DNA: TGTGCCAGCAGCCTCCGACTCGATTTCACAGATACGCAGTATTTT.

This chain uses TRBV6-8 with TRBJ2-5, with D hard to call. The germline CDR1 and CDR2 sequences are MNHGY and SAAAGT. The CDR3 has 17 amino acids. Trimming stripped 0 bases from V and 5 bases from J, with 19 bases between. The CDR3 loop reads CASSYSTSDSSTETQYF. For the CDR3, the DNA is TGTGCCAGCAGTTACTCAACCAGCGACTCGAGCACGGAGACCCAGTACTTC.

This clonotype occurred once. A much larger clonotype is one base distant, so this may be a read error. This chain connects TRBV12-5 to TRBJ1-1; possibly TRBD1 for D (6 bases). CDR3 size: 13 residues. V was cut by 7 bases and J by 4 bases, with 13 bases left in between. Germline lookup yields CDR1 LGHNT and CDR2 FRNRAP. The CDR3 nucleotides read TGTGCTAGTGATTCCCGGACAGTCACTGAAGCTTTCTTT. Translated: CASDSRTVTEAFF.

The chain links TRBV12-3 or TRBV12-4 to TRBJ2-1; tentatively, D is TRBD2 (5 bases). Trimming stripped 0 bases from V and 3 bases from J, with 6 bases between. The CDR3 covers 14 residues. The CDR3, as DNA: TGTGCCAGCAGTTTAGCTAGCGTCTACAATGAGCAGTTCTTC. Its protein is CASSLASVYNEQFF.

This clonotype has more than one count but fewer than ten. The chain joins TRBV7-2 to TRBJ1-2; D might be TRBD1 (5 bases). The CDR3 totals 13 residues. The germline gives CDR1 SGHTA, CDR2 FQGNSA. The V gene lost 5 bases and the J gene lost 7 bases, with 14 bases spanning the gap. CDR3 nucleotides: TGTGCCAGCAGCCAGGGACTCCGCTCTGGCTACACCTTC. Its protein is CASSQGLRSGYTF.

V usage is TRBV9 and J usage is TRBJ2-4, with D unclear. CDR3 length equals 14 residues. V lost 0 bases and J 0 bases, leaving 4 bases between the germline ends. Germline lookup yields CDR1 SGDLS and CDR2 YYNGEE. CDR3 DNA sequence: TGTGCCAGCAGCGTAGATTTAGCCAAAAACATTCAGTACTTC. Its protein is CASSVDLAKNIQYF.

The chain uses TRBV6-1 and TRBJ2-5, with TRBD2 matching over 16 bases. CDR1 is MNHNS and CDR2 is SASEGT in the germline V gene. The trim removed 6 bases at V and 3 bases at J, leaving 1 base unmatched. This CDR3 comprises 15 residues. CDR3 DNA: TGTGCCAGCAGGGGACTAGCGGGAGGGGAAGAGACCCAGTACTTC. It encodes CASRGLAGGEETQYF.

This clonotype was counted between two and nine times. The chain carries TRBV2 and TRBJ2-5, with no clear D. Germline V CDR1 and CDR2: SNHLY, FYNNEI. The CDR3 is 13 residues long. Deletions cut 5 bases from V and 2 bases from J, with 9 bases between. The CDR3 loop is CASSYYKQETQYF. The CDR3 DNA reads TGTGCCAGCAGTTACTATAAACAAGAGACCCAGTACTTC.

This rearrangement joins TRBV7-2 to TRBJ2-5; D is possibly TRBD1 or TRBD2 (5 bases each). CDR3 length equals 14 residues. Trimming removed 2 bases from V and 5 bases from J, with 12 bases in between. CDR1 and CDR2 from the germline V gene are SGHTA and FQGNSA. CDR3 region: CASSLLLGPETQYF. CDR3 bases: TGTGCCAGCAGCTTACTATTGGGACCGGAGACCCAGTACTTC.

This clonotype has more than one count but fewer than ten. This chain connects TRBV10-3 to TRBJ2-7, with TRBD2 matching 7 bases. CDR1 is ENHRY, CDR2 SYGVKD, per germline. This CDR3 has 17 residues. Unmatched junction bases numbered 16, after V lost 2 bases and J lost 6 bases. CDR3: CAISEIVGKREPSEQYF. The CDR3, as DNA: TGTGCCATCAGTGAGATTGTCGGTAAGCGGGAACCCTCCGAGCAGTACTTC.

CDR3 sequence reads: CASSLGQVVETQYF. The DNA of the CDR3 is TGTGCCAGCAGTTTGGGGCAGGTGGTAGAGACCCAGTACTTC. The V gene is TRBV12-3 or TRBV12-4, the J gene TRBJ2-5; possibly TRBD1 for D (5 bases). This CDR3 has 14 residues. The germline V and J ends were trimmed by 3 bases and 4 bases, with 12 bases remaining between them.

The chain joins TRBV10-3 to TRBJ2-3; 12 positions agree with TRBD2. The CDR3 has 17 amino acids. Germline loops: CDR1 ENHRY, CDR2 SYGVKD. V lost 0 bases, J lost 1 base, and 2 bases stayed unmatched. CDR3 in amino acids: CAISESLAGGGTDTQYF. The DNA for the CDR3 is TGTGCCATCAGTGAGTCACTAGCGGGAGGAGGCACAGATACGCAGTATTTT.

This clonotype was seen a few times. The gene calls are TRBV6-1 and TRBJ1-2; D is undetermined. The germline CDR1 and CDR2 sequences are MNHNS and SASEGT. V was cut by 7 bases and J by 1 base, with 10 bases left in between. The CDR3 totals 13 residues. CDR3 DNA sequence: TGTGCCAGCACGAGGGAGATTAACTATGGCTACACCTTC. Translation: CASTREINYGYTF.

This clonotype was counted many times. The chain links TRBV29-1 to TRBJ1-1, with 7 bases lining up with TRBD1. This CDR3 region has 14 residues. CDR1 is SQVTM and CDR2 is ANQGSEA in the germline V gene. The V segment lost 5 bases and the J segment 6 bases; nucleotides outside the gene matches: 12. The CDR3 loop is CSVSVQGGGSEAFF. DNA for the CDR3: TGCAGCGTTTCCGTCCAGGGGGGCGGGTCTGAAGCTTTCTTT.